Presented here are 8 T cell receptor beta chains from one specimen sequenced in a study of blood T cells in healthy people across ages. Using a J-beta primer mix together with a sample-barcoded 5' primer, a second PCR was run for roughly 7 to 11 cycles. Each CDR3 protein gets one entry after TCRdb re-called the 5' RACE reads with MiXCR. Of 1,300,000 or so distinct CDR3 sequences in the sample, 59% are singletons; the top ten hold under 8.5%. Sample: blood. The source is a man between 18 and 35 years old in good health.

This clonotype came up once. The rearrangement uses TRBV27 and TRBJ2-7, with 8 bases lining up with TRBD2. V lost 6 bases, J lost 4 bases, and 11 bases stayed unmatched. Looked up from germline, CDR1 is MNHEY and CDR2 is SMNVEV (reference sequence). This CDR3 has 15 residues. CDR3 DNA sequence: TGTGCCAGCAGCCCAGCCGGACTAGCACGATACGAGCAGTACTTC. It codes for CASSPAGLARYEQYF.

This sequence joins TRBV5-5 and TRBJ2-3; 12 bases agree with TRBD2. CDR1 and CDR2 from the germline V gene are SGHKS and YYEKEE (reference sequence). This CDR3 region has 17 residues. V dropped 1 base and J dropped 3; count of bases not matched to a gene: 6. The CDR3 loop reads CASSLRLAGGQTDTQYF. CDR3 in DNA: TGTGCCAGCAGCTTGAGGCTAGCGGGGGGGCAAACAGATACGCAGTATTTT.

V and J are TRBV5-1 and TRBJ2-3; the D is unclear. The germline V and J ends were trimmed by 0 bases and 4 bases, with 15 bases remaining between them. This CDR3 contains 16 residues. Germline loops: CDR1 SGHRS, CDR2 YFSETQ. Written as DNA, the CDR3 is TGCGCCAGCAGCTTGGTTGTAGACCTACAGTCAGATACGCAGTATTTT. Its translation: CASSLVVDLQSDTQYF.

In this sample, this clonotype turned up a few times. V gene TRBV12-3 or TRBV12-4 combines with J gene TRBJ1-6; D unresolved. The CDR3 runs to 14 residues. Trimming cost V 7 bases and J 9 bases, with 16 bases left between them. The CDR3 DNA sequence: TGTGCCAGCACCCCGGGAGACGGAGGTTCACCCCTCCACTTT. Its translation is CASTPGDGGSPLHF.

V and J are TRBV4-2 and TRBJ1-1; possible D gene TRBD1, 6 bases. Germline values: CDR1 LGHNA, CDR2 YNFKEQ. The CDR3 contains 14 residues. Trimming removed 7 bases from V and 5 bases from J, with 17 bases in between. The CDR3 sequence is CASKLTGGATEAFF. DNA for the CDR3: TGTGCCAGCAAGCTAACGGGGGGCGCGACTGAAGCTTTCTTT.

This clonotype has just a few counts. This chain joins TRBV20-1 and TRBJ1-3; the match to TRBD1 covers 9 bases. V shed 5 bases and J 3 bases; nucleotides not matched to a gene: 5. CDR3 size: 14 residues. CDR1 DFQATT and CDR2 SNEGSKA come from the germline V gene (reference sequence). The CDR3 loop reads CSAQQGAVGNTIYF. In DNA form, the CDR3 reads TGCAGTGCTCAACAGGGGGCGGTTGGAAACACCATATATTTT.

There are a few counts of this clonotype. The chain combines TRBV10-3 with TRBJ1-2; 9 bases are a match to TRBD1. V shed 2 bases, J shed 8 bases, and the junction held 6 bases outside the gene matches. CDR1 and CDR2 (germline): ENHRY, SYGVKD. This CDR3 has 14 amino acids. The CDR3 sequence: CAISEPGQGAGYTF. The CDR3 DNA follows: TGTGCCATCAGTGAGCCGGGACAGGGTGCCGGCTACACCTTC.

The rearrangement joins TRBV2 to TRBJ2-1; 10 bases align to TRBD2. The CDR3 consists of 16 residues. With V trimmed by 4 bases and J by 5 bases, 8 bases remained unmatched. Germline CDR1 reads SNHLY; CDR2 reads FYNNEI. The CDR3 sequence is CASSGVGTSVNNEQFF. DNA of the CDR3: TGTGCCAGCAGTGGCGTAGGGACTAGCGTAAACAATGAGCAGTTCTTC.